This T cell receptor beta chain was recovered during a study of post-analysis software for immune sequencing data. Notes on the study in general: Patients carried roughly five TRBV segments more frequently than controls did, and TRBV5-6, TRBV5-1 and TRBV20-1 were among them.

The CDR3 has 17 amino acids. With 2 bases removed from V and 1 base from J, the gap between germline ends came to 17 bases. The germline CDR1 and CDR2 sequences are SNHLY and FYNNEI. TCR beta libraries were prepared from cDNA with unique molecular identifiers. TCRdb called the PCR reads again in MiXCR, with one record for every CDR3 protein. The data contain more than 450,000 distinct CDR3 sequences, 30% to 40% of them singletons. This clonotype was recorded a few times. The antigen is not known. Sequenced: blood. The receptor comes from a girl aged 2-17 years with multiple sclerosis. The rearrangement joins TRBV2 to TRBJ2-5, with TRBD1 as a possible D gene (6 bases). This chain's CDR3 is CASSEIIGGPLQETQYF. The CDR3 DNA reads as TGTGCCAGCAGTGAAATCATTGGGGGCCCACTCCAAGAGACCCAGTACTTC.